This TCR beta chain was recorded in a study of neurological immune-mediated disorders. This clonotype occurred many times. Its antigen remains unknown. Synthesis of cDNA used 5'RACE (with 10-nucleotide random UMIs). TCRdb passed the 5' RACE reads through MiXCR, listing each CDR3 protein once. The table records roughly 60,000 distinct CDR3 sequences, approximately 4.6% of them present only once. Germline CDR1 is MNHEY and CDR2 is SVGEGT. Trimming left V 2 bases short and J 0 bases short, with 8 bases between. This CDR3 has 15 amino acids. Study-wide results and caveats: Phylogenetic grouping put 18 of 34 multiple sclerosis patients' repertoires into one related-CDR3 cluster, a possible signature.

The TCR originated in a woman aged 50 to 60 with multiple sclerosis. The genes are TRBV6-2 or TRBV6-3 and TRBJ1-5; D is uncertain. Sequenced input: PBMCs. In DNA, the CDR3 is TGTGCCAGCAGTTACAGGTCATATAGCAATCAGCCCCAGCATTTT. It is translated as CASSYRSYSNQPQHF.